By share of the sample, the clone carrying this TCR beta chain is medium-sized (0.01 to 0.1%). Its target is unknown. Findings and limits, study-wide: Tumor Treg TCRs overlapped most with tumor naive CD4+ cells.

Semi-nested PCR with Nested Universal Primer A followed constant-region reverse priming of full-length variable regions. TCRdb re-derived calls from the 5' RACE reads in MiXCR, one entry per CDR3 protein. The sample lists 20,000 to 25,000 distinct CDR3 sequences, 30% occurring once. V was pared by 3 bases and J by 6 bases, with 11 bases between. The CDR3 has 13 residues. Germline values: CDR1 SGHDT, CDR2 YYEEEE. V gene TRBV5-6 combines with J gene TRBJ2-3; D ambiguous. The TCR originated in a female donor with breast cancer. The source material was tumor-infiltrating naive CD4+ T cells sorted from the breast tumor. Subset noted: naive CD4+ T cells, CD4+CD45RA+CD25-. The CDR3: CASSSLGADTQYF. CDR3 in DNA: TGTGCCAGCAGCTCCTTGGGTGCGGATACGCAGTATTTT.